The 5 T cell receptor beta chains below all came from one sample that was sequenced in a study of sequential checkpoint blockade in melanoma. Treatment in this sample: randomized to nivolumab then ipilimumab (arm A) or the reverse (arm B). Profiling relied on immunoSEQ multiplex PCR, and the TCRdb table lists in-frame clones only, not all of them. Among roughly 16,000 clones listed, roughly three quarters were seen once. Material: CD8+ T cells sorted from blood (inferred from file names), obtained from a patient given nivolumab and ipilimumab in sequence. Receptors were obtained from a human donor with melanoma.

The CDR3 is CASSQAGTESSYNEQFF. CDR3 in DNA: TGCGCCAGCAGTCAAGCCGGGACAGAGAGCTCCTACAATGAGCAGTTCTTC. The rearrangement joins TRBV23-1 to TRBJ2-1; TRBD1 matches at 7 bases. TRBV23-1 belongs to the ORF category, with a function that is uncertain. The CDR3 has 17 residues. Trimming took 2 bases from V and 0 from J; bases not matched to a gene: 7.

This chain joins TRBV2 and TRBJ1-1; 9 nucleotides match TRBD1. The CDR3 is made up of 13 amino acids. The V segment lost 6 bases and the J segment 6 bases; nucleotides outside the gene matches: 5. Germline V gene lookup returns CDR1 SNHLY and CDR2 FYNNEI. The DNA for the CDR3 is TGTGCCAGCAGGGGGACAGGGCCCCCTGAAGCTTTCTTT. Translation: CASRGTGPPEAFF.

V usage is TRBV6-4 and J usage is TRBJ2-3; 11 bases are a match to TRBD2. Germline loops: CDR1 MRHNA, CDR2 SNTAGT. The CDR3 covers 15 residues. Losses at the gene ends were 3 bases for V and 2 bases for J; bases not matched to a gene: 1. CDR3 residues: CASSETSGNTDTQYF. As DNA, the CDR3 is TGTGCCAGCAGTGAGACTAGCGGGAACACAGATACGCAGTATTTT.

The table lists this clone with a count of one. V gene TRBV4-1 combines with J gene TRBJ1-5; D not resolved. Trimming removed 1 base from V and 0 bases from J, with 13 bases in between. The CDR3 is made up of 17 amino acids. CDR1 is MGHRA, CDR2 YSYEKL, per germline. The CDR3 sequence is CASSQGEDPYSNQPQHF. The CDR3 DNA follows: TGCGCCAGCAGCCAAGGGGAGGACCCTTATAGCAATCAGCCCCAGCATTTT.

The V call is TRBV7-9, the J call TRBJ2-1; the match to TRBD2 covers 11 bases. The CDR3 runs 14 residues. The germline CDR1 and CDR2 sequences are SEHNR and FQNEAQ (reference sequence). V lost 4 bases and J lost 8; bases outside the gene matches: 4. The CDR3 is CASSSGLAGHEQFF. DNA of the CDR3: TGTGCCAGCAGCTCCGGACTAGCGGGTCATGAGCAGTTCTTC.